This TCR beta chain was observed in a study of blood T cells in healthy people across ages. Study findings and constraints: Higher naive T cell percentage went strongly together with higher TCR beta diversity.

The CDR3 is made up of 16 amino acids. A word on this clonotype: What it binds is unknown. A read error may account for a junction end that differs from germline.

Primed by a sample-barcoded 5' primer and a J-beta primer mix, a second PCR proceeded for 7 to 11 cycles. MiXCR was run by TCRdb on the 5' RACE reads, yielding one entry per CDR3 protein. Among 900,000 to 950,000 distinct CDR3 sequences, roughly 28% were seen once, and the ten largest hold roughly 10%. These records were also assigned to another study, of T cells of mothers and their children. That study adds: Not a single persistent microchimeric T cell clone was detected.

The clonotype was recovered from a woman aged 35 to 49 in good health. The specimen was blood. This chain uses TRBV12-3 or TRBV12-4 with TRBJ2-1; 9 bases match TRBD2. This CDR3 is CANSLAGVPSYNEQFF. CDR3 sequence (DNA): TGTGCCAACAGTTTAGCGGGGGTCCCCTCCTACAATGAGCAGTTCTTC.